What follows are 29 T cell receptor beta chains derived from one specimen sequenced in a study of spatial heterogeneity in lung cancer. TCRdb independently ran MiXCR on the 5' RACE reads; one entry per CDR3 protein. The repertoire holds some 97,000 distinct CDR3 sequences, with 4.4% as singletons. Indicated time point: sample taken at primary tumor resection. Antigen specificity for these receptors is unknown. Overall study results and limits: Counts of expanded intratumoral alpha and beta TCRs tracked tumor mutation counts.

The material was lung tumor tissue, obtained at surgery. The receptors shown here come from a male donor with early-stage non-small cell lung cancer.

This clonotype has ten or more counts. The rearrangement uses TRBV28 and TRBJ1-1; D is unresolved. V was pared by 8 bases and J by 3 bases, with 10 bases between. CDR1 MDHEN and CDR2 SYDVKM come from the germline V gene. This CDR3 is built from 12 residues. This CDR3 is CASGWADTEAFF. The CDR3 nucleotides read TGTGCCAGCGGATGGGCGGACACTGAAGCTTTCTTT.

This clonotype was recorded at least ten times. The chain carries TRBV6-6 and TRBJ1-4; 7 bases are shared with TRBD1. The CDR3 is made up of 15 amino acids. Germline lookup yields CDR1 MNHNY and CDR2 SVGAGI (reference sequence). Trimming at V came to 4 bases and at J to 1 base, leaving 3 bases not matched to a gene. This CDR3 reads CASSWGQQTNEKLFF. The CDR3 DNA reads as TGTGCCAGCAGTTGGGGACAGCAAACTAATGAAAAACTGTTTTTT.

This clonotype was observed many times. This chain joins TRBV4-1 and TRBJ2-3; no clear D. V was clipped by 2 bases and J by 1 base, with 7 bases between them. Germline V CDR1 and CDR2: MGHRA, YSYEKL. The CDR3 consists of 14 residues. For the CDR3, the DNA is TGCGCCAGCAGCCAAAAGGAACGCACAGATACGCAGTATTTT. As protein: CASSQKERTDTQYF.

This clonotype was recorded at least ten times. This chain joins TRBV20-1 and TRBJ2-3; D could derive from TRBD1 or TRBD2 (5 bases each). This CDR3 spans 15 amino acids. The V end lost 7 bases, the J end lost 5 bases, and 22 bases lay between the germline ends. Germline CDR1 is DFQATT and CDR2 is SNEGSKA (reference sequence). The CDR3 nucleotides are TGCAGTGGAAGTGGGCAGGCCGGGGCCCAAGATACGCAGTATTTT. As protein: CSGSGQAGAQDTQYF.

This clonotype was seen ten or more times. This rearrangement joins TRBV4-1 to TRBJ1-1, with a possible D match to TRBD1 (6 bases). Germline-derived CDR1 and CDR2 are MGHRA and YSYEKL. This CDR3 is 18 amino acids long. V gave up 2 bases and J gave up 4 bases, with 23 bases separating them. CDR3 sequence: CASSQFLTATGSGTEAFF. CDR3 nucleotide sequence: TGCGCCAGCAGCCAATTCCTCACTGCGACAGGTAGCGGCACTGAAGCTTTCTTT.

This clonotype has a count of ten or more. The chain uses TRBV6-1 and TRBJ1-1, with D unresolved. This CDR3 is 13 amino acids long. The germline V gene has CDR1 MNHNS and CDR2 SASEGT. Trimming shortened V by 7 bases and J by 4 bases, and 13 bases separated the two germline ends. The CDR3 protein is CASKRMVGTEAFF. The CDR3 DNA follows: TGTGCCAGCAAGCGGATGGTAGGCACTGAAGCTTTCTTT.

This clonotype showed up many times. This chain joins TRBV5-1 and TRBJ2-2, with 11 nucleotides matching TRBD1. With V trimmed by 5 bases and J by 5 bases, 5 bases remained unmatched. Germline V gene sequence: CDR1 SGHRS, CDR2 YFSETQ. This CDR3 comprises 15 residues. DNA of the CDR3: TGCGCCAGCAGAGGGGACAGGGGGTATACCGGGGAGCTGTTTTTT. The encoded protein is CASRGDRGYTGELFF.

This clonotype was observed many times. This chain connects TRBV6-6 to TRBJ2-7, with a tentative D call TRBD1 (5 bases). The CDR3 totals 13 residues. Germline CDR1 MNHNY, CDR2 SVGAGI (reference sequence). The germline V and J ends were trimmed by 4 bases and 2 bases, with 9 bases remaining between them. The chain's CDR3 is CASSSGQPYEQYF. CDR3 DNA sequence: TGTGCCAGCAGTTCAGGGCAACCCTACGAGCAGTACTTC.

This clonotype has at least ten counts. The V call is TRBV12-3 or TRBV12-4, the J call TRBJ2-3; TRBD2 aligns across 9 bases. V gave up 6 bases and J gave up 2 bases; unmatched junction bases: 6. This CDR3 has 15 residues. The CDR3 DNA follows: TGTGCCAGCAGAAAGACTAGCGGAAACACAGATACGCAGTATTTT. Its protein product is CASRKTSGNTDTQYF.

This clonotype was picked up many times. The genes are TRBV6-1 and TRBJ2-7; unclear D gene. CDR1 is MNHNS, CDR2 SASEGT, per germline. The CDR3 is made up of 15 amino acids. The V gene lost 2 bases and the J gene lost 3 bases, with 14 bases spanning the gap. The chain's CDR3 is CASSEKPPLNYEQYF. The CDR3 DNA is TGTGCCAGCAGTGAAAAACCTCCCCTAAACTACGAGCAGTACTTC.

This clonotype was seen a handful of times. The rearrangement joins TRBV14 to TRBJ2-1; 7 nucleotides line up with TRBD2. This CDR3 is 16 amino acids long. The germline CDR1 and CDR2 sequences are SGHDN and FVKESK. V shed 4 bases, J shed 5 bases, and the junction held 11 bases outside the gene matches. This CDR3 is CASSPLGRTRDNEQFF. The DNA of the CDR3 is TGTGCCAGCAGCCCCCTAGGGCGGACTAGGGACAATGAGCAGTTCTTC.

This clonotype has at least ten counts. The chain has TRBV14 and TRBJ2-5; a weak D match, TRBD2 (6 bases). CDR3 length: 14 residues. Germline CDR1 SGHDN, CDR2 FVKESK. Trimming pared 3 bases from V and 5 bases from J, leaving 13 bases between. CDR3 sequence: CASSQDQRVETQYF. DNA of the CDR3: TGTGCCAGCAGCCAGGACCAGCGGGTGGAGACCCAGTACTTC.

This clonotype was seen ten or more times. This chain joins TRBV6-2 or TRBV6-3 and TRBJ1-5, with D uncertain. The CDR3 length is 13 residues. Germline V gene sequence: CDR1 MNHEY, CDR2 SVGEGT. The V end was cut by 2 bases, the J end by 0 bases, with 2 bases between. CDR3 sequence reads: CASSYVSNQPQHF. CDR3 bases: TGTGCCAGCAGTTACGTTAGCAATCAGCCCCAGCATTTT.

In this sample, this clonotype turned up a few times. The chain links TRBV28 to TRBJ1-4; D is undetermined. Trimming took 3 bases from V and 10 from J, leaving 15 bases between them. CDR1 is MDHEN and CDR2 is SYDVKM in the germline V gene. The CDR3 loop spans 14 amino acids. CDR3 amino acids: CASSFSALGRKLFF. The CDR3 nucleotides are TGTGCCAGCAGTTTCTCCGCGTTGGGGAGAAAACTGTTTTTT.

This clonotype was detected many times. The gene calls are TRBV20-1 and TRBJ1-6; no definite D call. CDR3 length: 14 residues. V lost 2 bases and J 7 bases, leaving 12 bases between the germline ends. Germline V gene data show CDR1 as DFQATT and CDR2 as SNEGSKA (reference sequence). CDR3 coding DNA: TGCAGTGCTAGAATATCGGCAGACAATTCACCCCTCCACTTT. Translated, it gives CSARISADNSPLHF.

This chain connects TRBV7-9 to TRBJ1-2; 9 bases are shared with TRBD1. J gave up 7 bases and V 5 bases, and 8 bases lay outside the gene matches. The CDR3 length is 14 residues. Looked up from germline, CDR1 is SEHNR and CDR2 is FQNEAQ (reference sequence). In nucleotides, the CDR3 is TGTGCCAGCAGCAAGGACAGGGGTTTCGGTGGCTACACCTTC. This translates into CASSKDRGFGGYTF.

This clonotype was observed many times. The rearrangement links TRBV5-6 to TRBJ2-1; D possibly uses TRBD1 or TRBD2 (5 bases each). From germline, CDR1 is SGHDT and CDR2 YYEEEE. There are 17 residues in the CDR3. Trimming stripped 4 bases from V and 8 bases from J, with 25 bases between. The CDR3 reads CASSRIDSGTVGDEQFF. DNA for the CDR3: TGTGCCAGCAGCAGAATTGATTCAGGGACGGTCGGCGATGAGCAGTTCTTC.

This clonotype has at least ten counts. This chain joins TRBV28 and TRBJ2-7; D is unresolved. The V end lost 6 bases, the J end lost 3 bases, and 9 bases lay between the germline ends. Germline CDR1 and CDR2: MDHEN and SYDVKM. This CDR3 has 12 amino acids. CDR3 residues: CASSLGSYEQYF. CDR3 nucleotide sequence: TGTGCCAGCAGCTTGGGCAGCTACGAGCAGTACTTC.

This clonotype was seen ten or more times. This chain joins TRBV11-2 and TRBJ2-1; D may be TRBD1 (5 bases). The CDR3 consists of 15 residues. Looked up from germline, CDR1 is SGHAT and CDR2 is FQNNGV. Deletions cut 5 bases from V and 6 bases from J, with 17 bases between. CDR3 DNA sequence: TGTGCCAGCAGCACCAGACTCGGTCAGGGCAATGAGCAGTTCTTC. Translation: CASSTRLGQGNEQFF.

This clonotype has more than one count but fewer than ten. This chain links TRBV28 with TRBJ1-1; 8 nucleotides line up with TRBD1. There are 16 residues in the CDR3. Germline assignment: CDR1 MDHEN and CDR2 SYDVKM. V lost 5 bases to trimming and J lost 5 bases; unmatched junction nucleotides: 13. The DNA for the CDR3 is TGTGCCAGCAGTCCGCGGACAGGGCGGTATCGTACTGAAGCTTTCTTT. Translating gives CASSPRTGRYRTEAFF.

This clonotype occurred a few times. The V call is TRBV6-5, the J call TRBJ1-2; D is unclear. Germline V gene sequence: CDR1 MNHEY, CDR2 SVGAGI. The V end was cut by 4 bases, the J end by 8 bases, with 20 bases between. The CDR3 loop spans 15 amino acids. The chain's CDR3 is CASSSSRAENRGYTF. The CDR3, as DNA: TGTGCCAGCAGTTCCTCTAGGGCAGAAAACCGGGGCTACACCTTC.

This clonotype was counted only a few times. The genes are TRBV27 and TRBJ2-1, with TRBD2 matching 8 bases. Germline assignment: CDR1 MNHEY and CDR2 SMNVEV (reference sequence). V lost 3 bases to trimming and J lost 6 bases; unmatched junction nucleotides: 7. The CDR3 spans 15 residues. CDR3 sequence reads: CASSFDGRAVNEQFF. The CDR3 region has the DNA TGTGCCAGCAGTTTTGACGGGAGGGCGGTCAATGAGCAGTTCTTC.

There are many counts of this clonotype. This chain connects TRBV2 to TRBJ1-3; no clear D gene. Trimming took off 7 bases at V and 2 bases at J, with 12 bases between the two ends. CDR1 is SNHLY and CDR2 is FYNNEI in the germline V gene. The CDR3 has 14 residues. DNA of the CDR3: TGTGCCAGCACTGGTCGGGGAGCTGGAAACACCATATATTTT. Protein: CASTGRGAGNTIYF. The complete variable domain, with remaining parts taken from reference TRBV2 and TRBJ1-3, reads EPEVTQTPSHQVTQMGQEVILRCVPISNHLYFYWYRQILGQKVEFLVSFYNNEISEKSEIFDDQFSVERPDGSNFTLKIRSTKLEDSAMYFCASTGRGAGNTIYFGEGSWLTVV.

There are a few counts of this clonotype. J is TRBJ2-5 and V is TRBV29-1, with a tentative D call TRBD2 (6 bases). The CDR3 covers 12 residues. V gave up 7 bases and J gave up 4 bases, with 13 bases separating them. CDR1 is SQVTM, CDR2 ANQGSEA, per germline. CDR3 in DNA: TGCAGCGCTAAAACTAGCTCAGAGACCCAGTACTTC. Its translation: CSAKTSSETQYF.

A few counts support this clonotype. The CDR3 nucleotides are TGTGCCAGCAGTACCGTACAGCCCCAGCATTTT. Its protein is CASSTVQPQHF. The rearrangement links TRBV28 to TRBJ1-5; no clear D. CDR1 and CDR2 from the germline V gene are MDHEN and SYDVKM. V was trimmed by 5 bases and J by 7 bases, leaving 6 bases between them. The CDR3 has 11 residues.

The rearrangement links TRBV5-1 to TRBJ2-1; 11 bases align to TRBD2. The CDR3 sequence is 15 residues long. Germline V gene lookup returns CDR1 SGHRS and CDR2 YFSETQ. J lost 7 bases, V lost 4 bases, and 7 bases had no gene match. CDR3 bases: TGCGCCAGCAGCCCTGGGACTAGCGGTTGGAATGAGCAGTTCTTC. It encodes CASSPGTSGWNEQFF.

This clonotype was detected many times. CDR3 nucleotide sequence: TGTGCCAGTACTGAGCAGAACTATGGCTACACCTTC. This encodes CASTEQNYGYTF. This sequence joins TRBV19 and TRBJ1-2; D call uncertain. V lost 7 bases and J 2 bases, leaving 8 bases between the germline ends. Germline loops: CDR1 LNHDA, CDR2 SQIVND (reference sequence). The CDR3 spans 12 residues.

This clonotype was seen at least ten times. The chain is built from TRBV4-2 and TRBJ1-5, with D unresolved. The V and J ends lost 4 bases and 4 bases respectively, with 14 bases between them. Germline CDR1 LGHNA, CDR2 YNFKEQ. There are 15 residues in the CDR3. The CDR3 bases are TGTGCCAGCAGCCCATATTACACGGGAAATCAGCCCCAGCATTTT. This sequence encodes CASSPYYTGNQPQHF.

This clonotype has a count of ten or more. This CDR3 is CASSQEGTGVTYNEQFF. The CDR3 coding sequence is TGTGCCAGCAGCCAAGAGGGGACGGGAGTCACCTACAATGAGCAGTTCTTC. The chain combines TRBV4-2 with TRBJ2-1; maybe TRBD2 (6 bases). V lost 0 bases to trimming and J lost 2 bases, with 14 bases between them. The CDR3 sequence is 17 residues long. Germline V gives CDR1 LGHNA, CDR2 YNFKEQ.